The following is a T cell receptor beta chain sequence with its context. The data derive from a study of blood T cell repertoires in COVID-19. In the original analysis: Estimates of nucleated cell counts were drawn from the amplification of reference gene primers. TCRdb's copy holds only in-frame clones and misses some; the assay was immunoSEQ multiplex PCR. V and J calls and clone size are copied from that table; D and trimming were computed from the DNA. The sample shows 200,000 to 250,000 clones, 70% to 90% of them seen only once. The specimen was peripheral blood. The origin of this receptor is a woman aged 60-75 years with active or convalescent COVID-19.

This chain's CDR3 is CSVAGGGSSYNEQFF. The CDR3 bases are TGCAGCGTCGCAGGGGGCGGGAGCTCCTACAATGAGCAGTTCTTC. The chain employs TRBV29-1 and TRBJ2-1, with TRBD1 as a possible D gene (8 bases). The germline V gene encodes CDR1 SQVTM and CDR2 ANQGSEA. CDR3 length equals 15 residues. Trimming took 6 bases from V and 0 from J, leaving 15 bases between them.